This is a list of T cell receptor beta chains from one sample in a study of early T cells in non-severe SARS-CoV-2 infection. One entry per CDR3 protein, called by TCRdb with MiXCR from the 5' RACE reads. Of over 30,000 distinct CDR3 sequences in the sample, 5% to 5.5% are singletons; the top ten hold approximately 5.7%. This material consisted of whole blood, taken at baseline. Source of these receptors: an adult who was a healthcare worker with PCR-confirmed SARS-CoV-2 infection or an uninfected control (not recorded which). CDR3s include the opening cysteine and the closing phenylalanine or tryptophan. A D gene is named only where the DNA matches it firmly. Not all rows give a size; the values are once, few, many and, for expanded clones, a class.

DNA: TGTGCCAGCAGTTTAAGGTTAGCGGGAGCTGGAGATACGCAGTATTTT
CDR3: CASSLRLAGAGDTQYF
D: TRBD2
size: many
V: TRBV27
J: TRBJ2-3

DNA: TGTGCCAGCAGTCCAGACAGGGCGACGGGAAACACCATATATTTT
CDR3: CASSPDRATGNTIYF
D: TRBD1
size: many
V: TRBV28
J: TRBJ1-3

DNA: TGTGCCAGCAGCCGAACAGGGGGCGATGGCTACACCTTC
CDR3: CASSRTGGDGYTF
D: TRBD1
size: many
V: TRBV4-2
J: TRBJ1-2

DNA: TGTGCCAGCAGCCAAGATTTAGTAGCGGGAAAGCAAGAGACCCAGTACTTC
CDR3: CASSQDLVAGKQETQYF
D: TRBD2
size: few
V: TRBV3-1
J: TRBJ2-5

DNA: TGCAGTGCTGGAGGGACTAGCGGGAGGGACCCCTCCTACAATGAGCAGTTCTTC
CDR3: CSAGGTSGRDPSYNEQFF
D: TRBD2
size: many
V: TRBV20-1
J: TRBJ2-1

DNA: TGTGCCAGCAGCTTTTCTTCCCTAGGTAGCACAGATACGCAGTATTTT
CDR3: CASSFSSLGSTDTQYF
D: NA
size: many
V: TRBV4-2
J: TRBJ2-3

DNA: TGTGCCAGCAGTTACGACCTCGGGACAGCGAACACCGGGGAGCTGTTTTTT
CDR3: CASSYDLGTANTGELFF
D: TRBD1
size: many
V: TRBV6-6
J: TRBJ2-2

DNA: TGTGCCAGTAGTAACGGACTTATTACCTACGAGCAGTACTTC
CDR3: CASSNGLITYEQYF
D: NA
size: many
V: TRBV19
J: TRBJ2-7

DNA: TGTGCCAGTAGTATCGACGGGTTGAGGAGCAATCAGCCCCAGCATTTT
CDR3: CASSIDGLRSNQPQHF
D: NA
size: many
V: TRBV19
J: TRBJ1-5

DNA: TGTGCCAGCAGCTTAGCGTTCGCCCCGGCCTACAATGAGCAGTTCTTC
CDR3: CASSLAFAPAYNEQFF
D: NA
size: many
V: TRBV7-6
J: TRBJ2-1

DNA: TGTGCCAGCAGTGAATATAAGGGGGGAGGCCGGGCAGATACGCAGTATTTT
CDR3: CASSEYKGGGRADTQYF
D: NA
size: many
V: TRBV25-1
J: TRBJ2-3

DNA: TGTGCCAGCAGCCACCGACTAGACCACGAGCAGTACTTC
CDR3: CASSHRLDHEQYF
D: NA
size: many
V: TRBV11-3
J: TRBJ2-7

DNA: TGTGCCATCAGTGAACTAGCGGTGAATGAGCAGTTCTTC
CDR3: CAISELAVNEQFF
D: TRBD2
size: NA
V: TRBV10-3
J: TRBJ2-1

DNA: TGTGCCAGCAGTTTATCAGGGACACGGGGGAAGAACACTGAAGCTTTCTTT
CDR3: CASSLSGTRGKNTEAFF
D: NA
size: NA
V: TRBV28
J: TRBJ1-1

DNA: TGCAGTGCTGTGGGGACTAGCGGGGGGACTTGGGAGCAGTACTTC
CDR3: CSAVGTSGGTWEQYF
D: TRBD2
size: NA
V: TRBV20-1
J: TRBJ2-7

DNA: TGTGCCAGCAGCCCCCAGGTGCGGGGTCCCAACTATGGCTACACCTTC
CDR3: CASSPQVRGPNYGYTF
D: NA
size: many
V: TRBV9
J: TRBJ1-2

DNA: TGTGCCAGCAGTTCGTGGACTAGCGGGAGGTCTAGGCAGGATGAGCAGTTCTTC
CDR3: CASSSWTSGRSRQDEQFF
D: TRBD2
size: many
V: TRBV27
J: TRBJ2-1

DNA: TGCAGTGCTAGAGATAGCGGGACCGGGGAGCTGTTTTTT
CDR3: CSARDSGTGELFF
D: TRBD2
size: many
V: TRBV20-1
J: TRBJ2-2

DNA: TGTGCCAGCAGCCTGGGACTAGCGGGGAACAATGAGCAGTTCTTC
CDR3: CASSLGLAGNNEQFF
D: TRBD2
size: many
V: TRBV11-2
J: TRBJ2-1

DNA: TGTGCCAGCAGCAGTACCACTAGCGGGAGGCCAGAGACCCAGTACTTC
CDR3: CASSSTTSGRPETQYF
D: TRBD2
size: few
V: TRBV12-3/TRBV12-4
J: TRBJ2-5

DNA: TGTGCCAGCAGCTTAGATGGCTGGGCTGAAGCTTTCTTT
CDR3: CASSLDGWAEAFF
D: NA
size: many
V: TRBV11-2
J: TRBJ1-1

DNA: TGTGCCAGCAGCTCCACAAACAAAGTGGAGACCCAGTACTTC
CDR3: CASSSTNKVETQYF
D: NA
size: many
V: TRBV11-2
J: TRBJ2-5

DNA: TGTGCCAGTTTAATAGCGGGAGGACGGAACACCGGGGAGCTGTTTTTT
CDR3: CASLIAGGRNTGELFF
D: TRBD2
size: medium-sized
V: TRBV12-3/TRBV12-4
J: TRBJ2-2

DNA: TGTGCCAGCAGCCAGCTGGGGGGAAACTACAATGAGCAGTTCTTC
CDR3: CASSQLGGNYNEQFF
D: NA
size: many
V: TRBV14
J: TRBJ2-1

DNA: TGTGCCAGCAGTTACTTGACCCCCAGGGTGAGCGGGAGGCGAGAAGAGACCCAGTACTTC
CDR3: CASSYLTPRVSGRREETQYF
D: TRBD2
size: NA
V: TRBV6-2/TRBV6-3
J: TRBJ2-5

DNA: TGCAGTGCTAGCCTGACTAGATTCGAGCAGTACTTC
CDR3: CSASLTRFEQYF
D: NA
size: many
V: TRBV20-1
J: TRBJ2-7

DNA: TGTGCCAGTAGTATTTTCCAGGATAGCAATCAGCCCCAGCATTTT
CDR3: CASSIFQDSNQPQHF
D: NA
size: NA
V: TRBV19
J: TRBJ1-5

DNA: TGCGCCAGCAGCTTCGGCGGGGAGCTGTTTTTT
CDR3: CASSFGGELFF
D: NA
size: NA
V: TRBV5-1
J: TRBJ2-2

DNA: TGTGCCAGCAGCTTAACACTAGCGGGTGCTTTGGCCGGGGAGCTGTTTTTT
CDR3: CASSLTLAGALAGELFF
D: TRBD2
size: NA
V: TRBV7-3
J: TRBJ2-2

DNA: TGTGCCAGCAGTTACACCGTCGACTATGGCTACACCTTC
CDR3: CASSYTVDYGYTF
D: NA
size: many
V: TRBV6-5
J: TRBJ1-2

DNA: TGCGCCAGCAGCTCCGGACGGTTGAACACTGAAGCTTTCTTT
CDR3: CASSSGRLNTEAFF
D: NA
size: many
V: TRBV5-1
J: TRBJ1-1

DNA: TGTGCCAGCAGCCCCCCGGGTGGGGACACCGGGGAGCTGTTTTTT
CDR3: CASSPPGGDTGELFF
D: NA
size: many
V: TRBV4-2
J: TRBJ2-2

DNA: TGTGCCAGTAGTACCCGGGGAGGGGCGCGAGGGCAGTTCTTC
CDR3: CASSTRGGARGQFF
D: TRBD2
size: many
V: TRBV19
J: TRBJ2-1

DNA: TGTGCCAGCAGCCCCGGGAGGGCCGGCACAGATACGCAGTATTTT
CDR3: CASSPGRAGTDTQYF
D: TRBD2
size: many
V: TRBV7-9
J: TRBJ2-3

DNA: TGTGCCAGCAGCAGGTCCCTAGGACAGAACACAGATACGCAGTATTTT
CDR3: CASSRSLGQNTDTQYF
D: NA
size: few
V: TRBV9
J: TRBJ2-3

DNA: TGCAGTGCTGAGACCATCCCGGGACAGGGGGCGGTGGACTATGGCTACACCTTC
CDR3: CSAETIPGQGAVDYGYTF
D: TRBD1
size: many
V: TRBV20-1
J: TRBJ1-2

DNA: TGTGCCAGCGTGTCAGATTACACCGGGGAGCTGTTTTTT
CDR3: CASVSDYTGELFF
D: NA
size: NA
V: TRBV2
J: TRBJ2-2

DNA: TGCAGCGTTGAACGGCGGTTGAACACTGAAGCTTTCTTT
CDR3: CSVERRLNTEAFF
D: NA
size: many
V: TRBV29-1
J: TRBJ1-1

DNA: TGTGCTAGTGGCCTAAGGGACAGACAGAACACTGAAGCTTTCTTT
CDR3: CASGLRDRQNTEAFF
D: TRBD1
size: many
V: TRBV12-5
J: TRBJ1-1

DNA: TGTGCCAGCAGTTTGCCAGCGGCGCTAAATAAGCAGTTCTTC
CDR3: CASSLPAALNKQFF
D: NA
size: few
V: TRBV6-2/TRBV6-3
J: TRBJ2-1

DNA: TGCAGCGTTGCTAGCGGCTACAATGAGCAGTTCTTC
CDR3: CSVASGYNEQFF
D: TRBD2
size: many
V: TRBV29-1
J: TRBJ2-1

DNA: TGCGCCAGCAGCCAAGATCCGGGCCGGGTCACCGGGGAGCTGTTTTTT
CDR3: CASSQDPGRVTGELFF
D: NA
size: NA
V: TRBV4-3
J: TRBJ2-2

DNA: TGTGCCAGTAGTATGGGGGGTCGGAATCAGCCCCAGCATTTT
CDR3: CASSMGGRNQPQHF
D: NA
size: few
V: TRBV19
J: TRBJ1-5

DNA: TGTGCCAGCAGCTTTTCAGACCTTGGACAGGGGAAAGCTTTCTTT
CDR3: CASSFSDLGQGKAFF
D: TRBD1
size: many
V: TRBV11-3
J: TRBJ1-1

DNA: TGTGCCAGCAGTCTCGGGGGTAATGGGGCCAACGTCCTGACTTTC
CDR3: CASSLGGNGANVLTF
D: NA
size: many
V: TRBV28
J: TRBJ2-6

DNA: TGTGCCAGCAGTTTGATAAACCCAGGGGGCTACACCTTC
CDR3: CASSLINPGGYTF
D: NA
size: many
V: TRBV28
J: TRBJ1-2

DNA: TGCGCCAGCAGTCCACCGGGACAGGGGACAAATAGCAATCAGCCCCAGCATTTT
CDR3: CASSPPGQGTNSNQPQHF
D: TRBD1
size: many
V: TRBV10-1
J: TRBJ1-5

DNA: TGTGCCAGCAGCCAAGATGCGGGAGGAGGTCTTGAGCAGTACTTC
CDR3: CASSQDAGGGLEQYF
D: TRBD2
size: many
V: TRBV3-1
J: TRBJ2-7

DNA: TGTGCCAGCAGTTTATCTGTCCAGATACTAGCGGGAGGAACCGGGGAGCTGTTTTTT
CDR3: CASSLSVQILAGGTGELFF
D: TRBD2
size: many
V: TRBV27
J: TRBJ2-2

DNA: TGCAGTGCTAGAGGGCCAGACAGGGCCAATGAGCAGTTCTTC
CDR3: CSARGPDRANEQFF
D: TRBD1
size: many
V: TRBV20-1
J: TRBJ2-1

DNA: TGTGCCAGCAGTTACTACGGGAGGGCCTACAATGAGCAGTTCTTC
CDR3: CASSYYGRAYNEQFF
D: TRBD2
size: many
V: TRBV6-2/TRBV6-3
J: TRBJ2-1